This is a list of T cell receptor beta chains from one sample in a study of T cell repertoires in cytomegalovirus infection. TCRdb reprocessed the reads via MiXCR and lists one record per CDR3 protein. The data contain 350,000 to 450,000 distinct CDR3 sequences, 15% to 20% of them seen just once; the ten biggest clones take up 7.5% to 9.5%. Source material: PBMCs. The receptors come from a human donor in good health (CMV status not recorded). Some clones in this sample may be carry-over from other donors' samples. The CDR3 runs from the conserved cysteine through the conserved F or W. A D gene is named only where the DNA matches it firmly. Clone size is shown for a subset of rows, as once, few, many or a class of expanded clone.

d_call clone_size j_call v_call cdr3_aa cdr3_nt
. . TRBJ2-3 TRBV19 CASSGYWTDTQYF TGTGCCAGTAGCGGATACTGGACAGATACGCAGTATTTT
. few TRBJ1-1 TRBV18 CASSPEGTEAFF TGTGCCAGCTCACCGGAAGGGACTGAAGCTTTCTTT
TRBD1 many TRBJ2-3 TRBV7-2 CASSPQQGYTQYF TGTGCCAGCAGCCCGCAACAGGGGTATACGCAGTATTTT
. . TRBJ2-4 TRBV18 CASSPPGAQRNIQYF TGTGCCAGCTCACCACCGGGCGCCCAAAGGAACATTCAGTACTTC
TRBD2 . TRBJ2-7 TRBV28 CASRGGSGYEQYF TGTGCCAGCAGGGGAGGGTCTGGGTACGAGCAGTACTTC
TRBD2 many TRBJ2-7 TRBV12-5 CASGAGTSGAYEQYF TGTGCTAGTGGTGCCGGGACTAGCGGGGCCTACGAGCAGTACTTC
. . TRBJ2-1 TRBV4-3 CASSQDLAGLSEQFF TGCGCCAGCAGCCAAGATCTGGCAGGGTTATCTGAGCAGTTCTTC
. . TRBJ1-2 TRBV18 CASSLEIGGDYGYTF TGTGCCAGCTCGCTCGAAATCGGGGGGGACTATGGCTACACCTTC
. many TRBJ1-1 TRBV7-2 CASSFGENTEAFF TGTGCCAGCAGCTTTGGGGAGAACACTGAAGCTTTCTTT
. many TRBJ2-1 TRBV7-8 CASSLVAATPEFPSGQFF TGTGCCAGCAGCTTAGTCGCGGCTACCCCAGAGTTTCCAAGTGGGCAGTTCTTC
. . TRBJ1-5 TRBV30 CAWSDGQNQPQHF TGTGCCTGGAGTGACGGACAGAATCAGCCCCAGCATTTT
TRBD2 . TRBJ2-1 TRBV20-1 CSARGWLAGGRDYNEQFF TGCAGTGCTAGGGGGTGGCTAGCGGGGGGCCGGGACTACAATGAGCAGTTCTTC
TRBD1 many TRBJ1-3 TRBV7-2 CASSRDSGNTIYF TGTGCCAGCAGTCGGGACAGCGGAAACACCATATATTTT
. . TRBJ1-4 TRBV7-8 CASSPPRILMLTGEKLFF TGTGCCAGCTCCCCGCCCCGGATTTTGATGTTAACGGGTGAAAAACTGTTTTTT
TRBD2 . TRBJ2-1 TRBV19 CASSIDMPLAGGNNEQFF TGTGCCAGTAGTATAGATATGCCTCTAGCGGGAGGGAACAATGAGCAGTTCTTC
. few TRBJ2-7 TRBV28 CASSQTGSSYEQYF TGTGCCAGCAGTCAAACAGGGTCTTCCTACGAGCAGTACTTC
. many TRBJ2-7 TRBV5-6 CASSFTLGVYEQYF TGTGCCAGCAGCTTTACTCTCGGGGTCTACGAGCAGTACTTC
. . TRBJ2-7 TRBV28 CASSLSGVRQYF TGTGCCAGCAGTTTATCAGGGGTTCGTCAGTACTTC
. many TRBJ1-1 TRBV7-2 CASSLERGTEAFF TGTGCCAGCAGCTTAGAAAGGGGCACTGAAGCTTTCTTT
. few TRBJ1-5 TRBV7-2 CASTITHTKPQHF TGTGCCAGCACCATCACCCACACTAAGCCCCAGCATTTT
TRBD1 many TRBJ1-5 TRBV28 CASSTDRGGGNQPQHF TGTGCCAGCAGTACCGACAGGGGTGGCGGGAATCAGCCCCAGCATTTT
. . TRBJ2-1 TRBV20-1 CSAGVGQRVSNEQFF TGCAGTGCGGGGGTGGGTCAGCGGGTTAGCAATGAGCAGTTCTTC
TRBD2 few TRBJ2-5 TRBV18 CASSRDYHQETQYF TGTGCCAGCTCGCGGGACTACCACCAAGAGACCCAGTACTTC
. many TRBJ2-5 TRBV28 CASSLLALWETQYF TGTGCCAGCAGTTTGTTGGCATTATGGGAGACCCAGTACTTC
. . TRBJ1-6 TRBV15 CATSRDLTMALHF TGTGCCACCAGCAGAGATCTAACGATGGCCCTCCACTTT
. . TRBJ1-2 TRBV5-6 CASSLWTSNGYTF TGTGCCAGCAGCTTATGGACGTCGAATGGCTACACCTTC
TRBD2 many TRBJ2-1 TRBV7-6 CASSSNPTTSGNNEQFF TGTGCCAGCAGCAGCAACCCCACGACTAGCGGTAACAATGAGCAGTTCTTC
TRBD1 few TRBJ1-5 TRBV19 CASSSRDREYSNQPQHF TGTGCCAGTAGTAGCCGGGACAGGGAGTATAGCAATCAGCCCCAGCATTTT
. . TRBJ1-5 TRBV6-6 CASKMANSNQPQHF TGTGCCAGCAAAATGGCAAATAGCAATCAGCCCCAGCATTTT
. many TRBJ1-5 TRBV24-1 CATSDPYSNQPQHF TGTGCCACCAGTGACCCTTATAGCAATCAGCCCCAGCATTTT
TRBD1 . TRBJ1-1 TRBV7-6 CASSFRNRGNTEAFF TGTGCCAGCAGCTTCAGAAACAGGGGAAACACTGAAGCTTTCTTT